Sequencing of this T cell receptor (beta chain) was carried out in a study of shared clonotypes between healthy human individuals. Across the study: The cohort comprised a couple of women and a few men. Their ages spanned 18 to 49 years. Per donor, three plates held CD4 naive cells, three held CD4 memory, two held CD8 naive and one held CD8 memory. Findings and caveats of the study: Unshared clonotypes carried lower generation probabilities than those common to all four donors.

Participating donors were healthy, HIV-negative adults free of recent acute infections or vaccinations. The protocol was immunoSEQ multiplex PCR, while the TCRdb copy is restricted to in-frame clones and leaves out a portion. The sample holds roughly 2 million clones, roughly 96% seen once. Notes on this clone: What it binds is unknown.

There are 14 residues in the CDR3. Germline CDR1 is SGDLS and CDR2 is YYNGEE. V was cut by 3 bases and J by 3 bases, with 13 bases left in between. Material: naive CD4+ T cells sorted from blood. The subset: CD45RA+ positively selected. J is TRBJ2-7 and V is TRBV9; D is perhaps TRBD1 or TRBD2 (5 bases each). This clonotype was sampled from a man in his late teens or twenties in good health. DNA for the CDR3: TGTGCCAGCAGCGGGGGGAGCGGCAACTACGAGCAGTACTTC. It yields the protein CASSGGSGNYEQYF.